These T cell receptor beta chains were read from a single sample in a study of neoadjuvant anti-PD-1 for oral cavity cancer. This table comes from immunoSEQ multiplex PCR, and its TCRdb copy is limited to in-frame clones, with some not included. The sample carries around 15,000 clones, just over 65% recorded once. The sample here was PBMCs, taken before nivolumab (anti-PD-1) treatment. The receptors stem from a person aged 35-80 years with oral cavity squamous cell carcinoma. CDR3s leave out the opening cysteine and the closing phenylalanine or tryptophan. Clone size is shown for a subset of rows, as once, few, many or a class of expanded clone.

V gene,clone size,J gene,CDR3 protein
TRBV20-1,few,TRBJ1-1,SGSSNTEAF
TRBV5-1,-,TRBJ1-5,ASSLEGQDHQPQH
TRBV5-5,-,TRBJ2-2,ASSSGSGELF
TRBV27,few,TRBJ1-1,ASSLKLLGNGNTEAF
TRBV4-2,-,TRBJ1-1,ASSQGEVNTEAF
TRBV27,few,TRBJ2-3,ASSLNGTSRDTQY
TRBV2,-,TRBJ2-2,ASRSGSQNTGELF
TRBV7-9,-,TRBJ1-3,ASSLSVSGNTIY
TRBV5-1,once,TRBJ2-1,ASSPPDASGRVNEQF
TRBV5-1,-,TRBJ1-4,ASSFTGSNNEKLF
TRBV4-1,-,TRBJ2-7,ASSHDLGTASYEQY
TRBV6-1,-,TRBJ2-5,ASKWLARETQY
TRBV10-2,-,TRBJ2-3,ASSDGTVRTDTQY
TRBV5-1,-,TRBJ2-1,ASSTGGRDNNEQF
TRBV5-1,-,TRBJ2-3,ASRLAVSTDTQY
TRBV7-2,-,TRBJ1-2,ASSVDIGSYGYT
TRBV7-6,-,TRBJ1-2,ASSPQGAGYT
TRBV4-2,-,TRBJ2-4,ASSQEGGGIQY
TRBV10-3,-,TRBJ2-7,AISEASPYEQY
TRBV30,-,TRBJ2-1,AWSVLSSGRNEQF
TRBV30,-,TRBJ1-1,AWTVNTEAF
TRBV2,-,TRBJ2-1,ASSGTGGYNEQF
TRBV6-5,-,TRBJ2-3,ASSPHRTVADTQY
TRBV7-8,-,TRBJ1-1,ASSLGGTVNSAF
TRBV5-1,few,TRBJ2-5,ASSLGSVEETQY
TRBV6-5,-,TRBJ2-2,ASMPGNINWELF
TRBV9,few,TRBJ2-5,ASSVFGQETQY
TRBV30,-,TRBJ2-5,AGPLSSGQETQY
TRBV2,few,TRBJ2-1,ASSGGTGEVRDYNEQF
TRBV2,-,TRBJ1-1,ASSESAGEAEAF
TRBV7-3,-,TRBJ2-1,ASSQGRSYNEQF
TRBV9,-,TRBJ2-3,ASSGGVRPDTQY
TRBV21-1,-,TRBJ1-5,ATLRRIYSNQPQH
TRBV6-6,few,TRBJ1-2,ASSSRQENYGYT
TRBV30,-,TRBJ2-4,AWSGGALAKNIQY
TRBV19,once,TRBJ2-1,ASSVAGDISYNEQF
TRBV7-8,-,TRBJ2-1,ASSLWGSEQF
TRBV11-2,once,TRBJ2-1,ASSLSAGGVNEQF
TRBV2,-,TRBJ2-1,ASSGPSGSSYNEQF
TRBV15,few,TRBJ1-2,ATSRAEFSRGAKGYT
TRBV7-9,-,TRBJ2-2,ASSLKAGTGELF
TRBV28,few,TRBJ2-7,ASTDRGPLGQQY
TRBV19,few,TRBJ2-1,ASSSIYEQF
TRBV5-4,-,TRBJ1-1,ASSSDTLRTEAF
TRBV4-2,-,TRBJ2-3,ASSQAGLEGLVGDTQY
TRBV2,-,TRBJ2-3,ASSEREQATDTQY
TRBV20-1,-,TRBJ2-7,SALVGYEQY
TRBV5-1,-,TRBJ2-5,ASSRTGLQETQY
TRBV9,-,TRBJ2-3,ASSVAPGGTDTQY
TRBV6-1,-,TRBJ2-3,ASSLQPSGSTQY
TRBV6-6,-,TRBJ1-4,ASIPETGTNEKLF
TRBV7-9,-,TRBJ2-7,ASSLDGEQY
TRBV10-3,-,TRBJ1-1,AISEVDTEAF
TRBV9,-,TRBJ1-2,ASSPRGTENGYT
TRBV2,-,TRBJ1-4,ASSEGTATTNEKLF
TRBV6-6,-,TRBJ1-5,ASRSGQADSNQPQH
TRBV5-4,-,TRBJ2-7,ASSYPNGPGFSEQY
TRBV6-5,-,TRBJ1-2,ASSYVGGTGYT
TRBV27,-,TRBJ2-5,ASSATLGGTVETQY